The 28 T cell receptor beta chains below all came from one sample that was sequenced in a study of cytomegalovirus exposure and HLA in healthy donors (TCRdb year 2017). Libraries were made using the immunoSEQ multiplex PCR assay. For the multiplex PCR, a mixture combining 60 forward primers for TCR Vbeta segments and 13 reverse primers for TCR Jbeta segments was used. In its TCRdb copy, this immuneACCESS table keeps in-frame sequences only and misses some clones. Where compared with another copy, unresolved V genes explain less than half of these, and the others have no known cause. The sample includes about 98,000 clones, with over 60% observed a single time. Approximately 15% of the sample belongs to the ten largest clones. Sequenced: PBMCs. These receptors all stem from a man aged 60-69 years in good health and CMV-seropositive.

The CDR3 DNA sequence: TGCGCCAGCAGCTTTATAGAGAACACTGAAGCTTTCTTT. This codes for CASSFIENTEAFF. The chain links TRBV5-1 to TRBJ1-1; the D is unclear. V lost 2 bases, J lost 1 base, and 6 bases lay in between. CDR1 and CDR2 (germline): SGHRS, YFSETQ. This CDR3 has 13 residues.

This clone was detected only once. This chain joins TRBV6-4 and TRBJ1-1; D possibly corresponds to TRBD1 (6 bases). Germline V CDR1 and CDR2: MRHNA, SNTAGT. The CDR3 spans 13 residues. V lost 6 bases and J 8 bases, leaving 16 bases between the germline ends. The CDR3 loop is CASRKEGGTEAFF. CDR3 bases: TGTGCCAGCAGGAAGGAGGGGGGGACAGAAGCTTTCTTT.

The chain links TRBV19 to TRBJ2-3; D uncertain. The V end was cut by 2 bases, the J end by 2 bases, with 8 bases between. Germline V CDR1 and CDR2: LNHDA, SQIVND (reference sequence). The CDR3 sequence is 14 residues long. CDR3 nucleotides: TGTGCCAGTAGTATACAGTCCGTCACAGATACGCAGTATTTT. This encodes CASSIQSVTDTQYF.

The V call is TRBV7-8, the J call TRBJ2-3, with 7 bases fitting TRBD2. CDR3 length equals 19 residues. Germline CDR1 and CDR2: SGHVS and FQNEAQ. Losses at the gene ends were 10 bases for V and 0 bases for J; bases not matched to a gene: 22. The chain's CDR3 is CAIRPGTVASGSSTDTQYF. DNA of the CDR3: TGTGCCATCCGACCCGGGACCGTAGCTAGCGGTTCTAGCACAGATACGCAGTATTTT.

V gene TRBV10-1 combines with J gene TRBJ2-7; unclear D gene. With 10 bases removed from V and 3 bases from J, the gap between germline ends came to 10 bases. The CDR3 has 11 residues. The germline V gene has CDR1 WNHNN and CDR2 SYGVQD (reference sequence). CDR3 bases: TGCGCCATCTACAGTTTCTACGAGCAGTACTTC. Encoded protein: CAIYSFYEQYF.

The CDR3 coding sequence is TGTGCCAGCAGCCAGGGGGGGTCACCCCTCCACTTT. Protein: CASSQGGSPLHF. The chain is built from TRBV14 and TRBJ1-6, with D maybe TRBD1 (5 bases). V lost 3 bases and J 10 bases, leaving 7 bases between the germline ends. Germline lookup yields CDR1 SGHDN and CDR2 FVKESK. This CDR3 has 12 residues.

The chain employs TRBV4-3 and TRBJ2-5; 10 nucleotides agree with TRBD2. Germline loops: CDR1 LGHNA, CDR2 YSLEER. The trim removed 1 base at V and 11 bases at J, leaving 13 bases unmatched. The CDR3 is made up of 16 amino acids. The CDR3: CASSQGTPSGGWEQYF. CDR3 sequence (DNA): TGCGCCAGCAGCCAAGGTACTCCTAGCGGGGGCTGGGAGCAGTACTTC.

V gene TRBV7-3 combines with J gene TRBJ2-1; 7 bases are a match to TRBD1. CDR3 length: 16 amino acids. The V and J ends lost 0 bases and 2 bases, in that order; junction bases with no gene match: 4. CDR1 and CDR2 (germline): SGHTA, FQGTGA. The CDR3 protein is CASSLTGTAAYNEQFF. The CDR3 DNA reads as TGTGCCAGCAGCTTAACCGGGACAGCCGCCTACAATGAGCAGTTCTTC.

The V gene is TRBV9, the J gene TRBJ2-3; 7 bases agree with TRBD2. Germline CDR1 reads SGDLS; CDR2 reads YYNGEE. The length of the CDR3 is 15 residues. The V segment lost 3 bases and the J segment 1 base; nucleotides outside the gene matches: 5. The CDR3 region is CASSGGGAGTDTQYF. The CDR3 region has the DNA TGTGCCAGCAGCGGGGGGGGTGCGGGCACAGATACGCAGTATTTT.

As regards this clone: At one end, the junction sequence differs from germline, possibly due to a read error. The CDR3 loop is CASSFNPGGEGEQFF. For the CDR3, the DNA is TGTGCTAGCAGCTTCAACCCCGGGGGAGAGGGTGAGCAGTTCTTC. The chain joins TRBV7-7 to TRBJ2-1; D is perhaps TRBD2 (6 bases). Germline lookup yields CDR1 SSHAT and CDR2 FNYEAQ (reference sequence). The CDR3 contains 15 residues.

The chain recombines TRBV15 with TRBJ2-4, with 7 nucleotides matching TRBD1. The junction had 7 bases not matched to a gene; V was cut back by 3 bases and J by 8 bases. The CDR3 runs to 14 residues. Per germline, CDR1 LNHNV and CDR2 YYDKDF (reference sequence). Here the CDR3 DNA reads TGTGCCACCAGCAGCTCCGGGACAGTGCACATTCAGTACTTC. Translated: CATSSSGTVHIQYF.

V gene TRBV5-6 combines with J gene TRBJ2-3, with D perhaps TRBD2 (6 bases). The CDR3 sequence is 14 residues long. Trimming shortened V by 1 base and J by 4 bases, and 10 bases separated the two germline ends. The germline gives CDR1 SGHDT, CDR2 YYEEEE. The CDR3 loop reads CASSLTRGADTQYF. In DNA, the CDR3 is TGTGCCAGCAGCTTGACCCGCGGGGCAGATACGCAGTATTTT.

V usage is TRBV5-4 and J usage is TRBJ2-7, with 9 bases that match TRBD1. Trimming removed 2 bases from V and 2 bases from J; junction bases left unmatched: 2. The CDR3 is made up of 14 amino acids. Germline CDR1 reads SGHNT; CDR2 reads YYREEE (reference sequence). The CDR3 here is CASSFWDRAYEQYF. CDR3 coding DNA: TGTGCCAGCAGCTTTTGGGACAGGGCCTACGAGCAGTACTTC.

The chain joins TRBV5-1 to TRBJ1-2; 7 bases match TRBD1. The V and J ends lost 0 bases and 6 bases, in that order; junction bases with no gene match: 5. Germline CDR1 reads SGHRS; CDR2 reads YFSETQ. This CDR3 spans 14 amino acids. The CDR3 DNA sequence: TGCGCCAGCAGCTTGGGTGAGGGGACAGATGGCTACACCTTC. As protein: CASSLGEGTDGYTF. The full variable domain, with the rest looked up from reference TRBV5-1 and TRBJ1-2, is KAGVTQTPRYLIKTRGQQVTLSCSPISGHRSVSWYQQTPGQGLQFLFEYFSETQRNKGNFPGRFSGRQFSNSRSEMNVSTLELGDSALYLCASSLGEGTDGYTFGSGTRLTVV.

The gene calls are TRBV7-6 and TRBJ2-1, with 10 bases identical to TRBD2. V lost 3 bases to trimming and J lost 2 bases; unmatched junction nucleotides: 7. In germline, CDR1 is SGHVS, CDR2 FNYEAQ. The CDR3 runs 17 residues. CDR3 protein: CASSLGAGGTAYNEQFF. The CDR3 DNA sequence: TGTGCCAGCAGCTTGGGAGCGGGGGGGACAGCCTACAATGAGCAGTTCTTC. The full variable domain, rest sourced from reference TRBV7-6 and TRBJ2-1, is GAGVSQSPRYKVTKRGQDVALRCDPISGHVSLYWYRQALGQGPEFLTYFNYEAQQDKSGLPNDRFSAERPEGSISTLTIQRTEQRDSAMYRCASSLGAGGTAYNEQFFGPGTRLTVL.

The gene calls are TRBV7-2 and TRBJ2-7; TRBD1 aligns across 9 bases. Germline-derived CDR1 and CDR2 are SGHTA and FQGNSA. V lost 2 bases to trimming and J lost 5 bases; unmatched junction nucleotides: 4. The CDR3 runs 14 residues. CDR3: CASSLRQGVNEQYF. CDR3 DNA sequence: TGTGCCAGCAGCTTAAGACAGGGGGTGAACGAGCAGTACTTC.

This clone has just one count. This sequence joins TRBV7-6 and TRBJ2-3, with D perhaps matching TRBD2 (6 bases). CDR3 length equals 15 residues. Germline V CDR1 and CDR2: SGHVS, FNYEAQ. V shed 1 base and J shed 2 bases, with 10 bases lying between them. DNA for the CDR3: TGTGCCAGCAGCTTAGTGGGACTCAACACAGATACGCAGTATTTT. Protein: CASSLVGLNTDTQYF.

The sample holds a few counts of this clone. This chain links TRBV7-8 with TRBJ1-5; TRBD1 matches at 8 bases. There are 15 residues in the CDR3. Germline CDR1 reads SGHVS; CDR2 reads FQNEAQ. Germline trimming cut 5 bases from V and 7 bases from J; bases unmatched to any gene: 10. The CDR3 DNA reads as TGTGCCAGCAGCCGAACAGGGGGGCAAGCGCAGCCCCAGCATTTT. It is translated as CASSRTGGQAQPQHF. Full variable domain (missing parts from reference TRBV7-8 and TRBJ1-5): GAGVSQSPRYKVAKRGQDVALRCDPISGHVSLFWYQQALGQGPEFLTYFQNEAQLDKSGLPSDRFFAERPEGSVSTLKIQRTQQEDSAVYLCASSRTGGQAQPQHFGDGTRLSIL.

This clone was recorded a few times. This chain uses TRBV5-1 with TRBJ1-2; 9 bases fit TRBD1. V shed 0 bases and J 8 bases; nucleotides not matched to a gene: 5. The CDR3 extends over 14 amino acids. Germline values: CDR1 SGHRS, CDR2 YFSETQ. The chain's CDR3 is CASSLGDRAYGYTF. CDR3 DNA: TGCGCCAGCAGCTTGGGGGACAGGGCATACGGCTACACCTTC.

This sequence joins TRBV2 and TRBJ1-6; 9 bases line up with TRBD1. There are 14 residues in the CDR3. Germline CDR1 and CDR2: SNHLY and FYNNEI. Germline trimming cut 5 bases from V and 7 bases from J; bases unmatched to any gene: 3. CDR3 bases: TGTGCCAGCAGTTGGGACAGGGAGAATTCACCCCTCCACTTT. This codes for CASSWDRENSPLHF.

The V gene is TRBV19, the J gene TRBJ2-1; 10 bases are shared with TRBD1. V shed 6 bases and J 8 bases; nucleotides not matched to a gene: 10. The length of the CDR3 is 15 residues. Germline assignment: CDR1 LNHDA and CDR2 SQIVND (reference sequence). The CDR3 is CASREDRGSTHEQFF. In nucleotides, the CDR3 is TGTGCCAGTAGAGAGGACAGGGGGTCCACCCATGAGCAGTTCTTC.

The chain has TRBV27 and TRBJ2-4; TRBD1 aligns across 9 bases. The trim removed 7 bases at V and 1 base at J, leaving 5 bases unmatched. The CDR3 extends over 15 amino acids. Germline CDR1 MNHEY, CDR2 SMNVEV (reference sequence). The CDR3 sequence: CASKLQGAAKNIQYF. CDR3 bases: TGTGCCAGCAAATTACAGGGGGCCGCCAAAAACATTCAGTACTTC.

The chain joins TRBV7-3 to TRBJ2-7; the match to TRBD2 covers 7 bases. This CDR3 has 14 amino acids. Germline V gene data show CDR1 as SGHTA and CDR2 as FQGTGA. Trimming at V came to 0 bases and at J to 4 bases, leaving 3 bases not matched to a gene. CDR3 DNA: TGTGCCAGCAGCTTAACGGGGGGAGGGTACGAGCAGTACTTC. Translated: CASSLTGGGYEQYF. Looking up the rest from reference TRBV7-3 and TRBJ2-7 gives the full variable domain: GAGVSQTPSNKVTEKGKYVELRCDPISGHTALYWYRQSLGQGPEFLIYFQGTGAADDSGLPNDRFFAVRPEGSVSTLKIQRTERGDSAVYLCASSLTGGGYEQYFGPGTRLTVT.

The chain combines TRBV27 with TRBJ2-7; TRBD1 agrees at 10 bases. The CDR3 runs 11 residues. Germline V gives CDR1 MNHEY, CDR2 SMNVEV (reference sequence). V shed 10 bases and J 4 bases; nucleotides not matched to a gene: 1. This CDR3 is CATGQGYEQYF. The CDR3 DNA sequence: TGTGCCACGGGACAGGGGTACGAGCAGTACTTC.

The rearrangement uses TRBV4-1 and TRBJ1-6; TRBD1 is a possible D gene (6 bases). With 0 bases removed from V and 7 bases from J, the gap between germline ends came to 13 bases. The CDR3 spans 16 residues. CDR1 is MGHRA and CDR2 is YSYEKL in the germline V gene. The CDR3 DNA reads as TGCGCCAGCAGCCAAGATAGTCAGGGGAAAAATTCACCCCTCCACTTT. Translation: CASSQDSQGKNSPLHF.

The V and J genes are TRBV6-8 and TRBJ2-5, with D unclear. The J call is uncertain, as TRBJ2-7 better fits the DNA end. This CDR3 is 16 amino acids long. The germline gives CDR1 MNHGY, CDR2 SAAAGT. This CDR3 is CASSYSSESNWYEQYF. Written as DNA, the CDR3 is TGTGCCAGCAGTTACTCGAGCGAGTCCAATTGGTACGAGCAGTACTTC.

This chain links TRBV29-1 with TRBJ1-1; D uncertain. The CDR3 totals 10 residues. V was trimmed by 5 bases and J by 2 bases, leaving 3 bases between them. CDR1 is SQVTM and CDR2 is ANQGSEA in the germline V gene. CDR3 protein: CSVSNTEAFF. CDR3 DNA: TGCAGCGTTTCAAACACTGAAGCTTTCTTT.

This chain connects TRBV6-1 to TRBJ1-6; no definite D call. Germline CDR1 reads MNHNS; CDR2 reads SASEGT. The CDR3 extends over 11 amino acids. With 5 bases removed from V and 9 bases from J, the gap between germline ends came to 5 bases. This CDR3 is CASSSLSPLHF. CDR3 DNA: TGTGCCAGCAGTTCTCTTTCACCCCTCCACTTT.